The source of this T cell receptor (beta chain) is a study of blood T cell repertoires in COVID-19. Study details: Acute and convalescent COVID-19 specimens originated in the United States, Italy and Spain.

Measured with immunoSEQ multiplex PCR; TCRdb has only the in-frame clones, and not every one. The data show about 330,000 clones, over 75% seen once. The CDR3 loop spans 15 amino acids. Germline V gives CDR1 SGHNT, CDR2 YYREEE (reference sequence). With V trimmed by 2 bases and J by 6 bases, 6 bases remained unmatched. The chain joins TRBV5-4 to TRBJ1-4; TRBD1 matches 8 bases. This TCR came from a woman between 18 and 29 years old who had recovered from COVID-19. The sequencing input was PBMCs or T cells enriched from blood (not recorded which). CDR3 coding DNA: TGTGCCAGCAGCTTCCGGACAGGGCTCGATGAAAAACTGTTTTTT. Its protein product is CASSFRTGLDEKLFF.